A single sample is the source of the 13 T cell receptor beta chains below, sequenced in a study of pediatric ulcerative colitis (dated by TCRdb to about 2019). The library was generated by the immunoSEQ multiplex PCR assay. The immuneACCESS repertoire file appears here via TCRdb, limited to in-frame rearrangements. These files lack a portion of the clones; in checked studies, under half of the deficit traces to unresolved V genes, and the cause of the others is not known. The sample yields 60,000 or so clones; 70% to 80% were counted once. The top ten clonotypes cover around 4.9% of the sample. The sample comprised blood. Source of these receptors: a boy between 10 and 17 years old with moderate ulcerative colitis.

This sequence joins TRBV7-2 and TRBJ2-7; TRBD1 agrees at 9 bases. The CDR3 has 15 amino acids. J lost 6 bases, V lost 5 bases, and 11 bases had no gene match. Germline CDR1 SGHTA, CDR2 FQGNSA. This CDR3 is CASSVSRDRESEQYF. For the CDR3, the DNA is TGTGCCAGCAGCGTCTCCCGGGACAGGGAAAGCGAGCAGTACTTC.

The V and J genes are TRBV19 and TRBJ1-4; 8 bases match TRBD1. CDR3 length: 15 residues. Germline-derived CDR1 and CDR2 are LNHDA and SQIVND (reference sequence). V lost 5 bases to trimming and J lost 1 base; unmatched junction nucleotides: 3. The CDR3 here is CASSRTGGTNEKLFF. CDR3 coding DNA: TGTGCCAGTAGTCGCACAGGGGGAACTAATGAAAAACTGTTTTTT. Variable domain in full (rest from reference TRBV19 and TRBJ1-4): DGGITQSPKYLFRKEGQNVTLSCEQNLNHDAMYWYRQDPGQGLRLIYYSQIVNDFQKGDIAEGYSVSREKKESFPLTVTSAQKNPTAFYLCASSRTGGTNEKLFFGSGTQLSVL.

This clone was counted once. The V and J genes are TRBV19 and TRBJ1-2, with D hard to call. The germline gives CDR1 LNHDA, CDR2 SQIVND (reference sequence). The CDR3 consists of 15 residues. V lost 0 bases and J lost 8, with 16 bases in between. CDR3 DNA sequence: TGTGCCAGTAGTATAGATCGTGGATCTAGTACGGGCTACACCTTC. It is translated as CASSIDRGSSTGYTF.

This chain joins TRBV5-1 and TRBJ1-4; D call uncertain. Trimming pared 0 bases from V and 8 bases from J, leaving 11 bases between. The germline V gene encodes CDR1 SGHRS and CDR2 YFSETQ. CDR3 length: 14 residues. The CDR3 loop is CASSLDSGREKLFF. The DNA for the CDR3 is TGCGCCAGCAGCTTGGACTCGGGCAGGGAAAAACTGTTTTTT.

This chain joins TRBV19 and TRBJ1-4; D might be TRBD1 (6 bases). The CDR3 is 14 amino acids. V gave up 7 bases and J gave up 0 bases, with 9 bases separating them. CDR1 is LNHDA and CDR2 is SQIVND in the germline V gene (reference sequence). CDR3 amino acids: CASNDRPTNEKLFF. In DNA, the CDR3 is TGTGCCAGTAACGACAGGCCAACTAATGAAAAACTGTTTTTT.

The V call is TRBV7-8, the J call TRBJ2-4, with TRBD1 as a possible D gene (5 bases). Per the germline V gene, CDR1 is SGHVS and CDR2 is FQNEAQ. The CDR3 has 14 amino acids. Between the trimmed V and J ends, which lost 5 bases and 0 bases, there was a span of 8 bases. CDR3 nucleotides: TGTGCCAGCAGCGACAGCCTAGCCAAAAACATTCAGTACTTC. Protein sequence: CASSDSLAKNIQYF. The full variable domain, completed using reference TRBV7-8 and TRBJ2-4, is GAGVSQSPRYKVAKRGQDVALRCDPISGHVSLFWYQQALGQGPEFLTYFQNEAQLDKSGLPSDRFFAERPEGSVSTLKIQRTQQEDSAVYLCASSDSLAKNIQYFGAGTRLSVL.

This clone was observed a few times. The J gene is TRBJ1-1, the V gene TRBV2; D unresolved. Germline V lookup: CDR1 SNHLY, CDR2 FYNNEI. The CDR3 extends over 13 amino acids. V dropped 4 bases and J dropped 2 bases, with 8 bases sitting between them. For the CDR3, the DNA is TGTGCCAGCAGTGGAGGGTATAACACTGAAGCTTTCTTT. Its translation is CASSGGYNTEAFF.

This clone has a handful of counts. V and J are TRBV7-9 and TRBJ1-6; the D gene is possibly TRBD1 (5 bases). Germline-derived CDR1 and CDR2 are SEHNR and FQNEAQ (reference sequence). V shed 0 bases and J shed 7 bases, with 22 bases lying between them. CDR3 length equals 19 residues. CDR3: CASSLAGVDPRIWNSPLHF. The CDR3 DNA reads as TGTGCCAGCAGCTTAGCGGGGGTGGACCCTAGGATATGGAATTCACCCCTCCACTTT. Full variable domain (outside the CDR3, taken from reference TRBV7-9 and TRBJ1-6): DTGVSQNPRHKITKRGQNVTFRCDPISEHNRLYWYRQTLGQGPEFLTYFQNEAQLEKSRLLSDRFSAERPKGSFSTLEIQRTEQGDSAMYLCASSLAGVDPRIWNSPLHFGNGTRLTVT.

This clone showed up just a few times. V gene TRBV14 combines with J gene TRBJ2-4, with 8 positions matching TRBD1. V trimming: 3 bases; J trimming: 0 bases; junction bases outside the gene matches: 13. Per the germline V gene, CDR1 is SGHDN and CDR2 is FVKESK. The length of the CDR3 is 19 residues. DNA of the CDR3: TGTGCCAGCAGCCATTCCTTGACAGGGGACCATCTAGCCAAAAACATTCAGTACTTC. As protein: CASSHSLTGDHLAKNIQYF. Together with reference TRBV14 and TRBJ2-4, the CDR3 gives the full variable domain: EAGVTQFPSHSVIEKGQTVTLRCDPISGHDNLYWYRRVMGKEIKFLLHFVKESKQDESGMPNNRFLAERTGGTYSTLKVQPAELEDSGVYFCASSHSLTGDHLAKNIQYFGAGTRLSVL.

The chain is built from TRBV27 and TRBJ2-3; D unresolved. CDR1 MNHEY and CDR2 SMNVEV come from the germline V gene (reference sequence). V was shortened by 2 bases and J by 2 bases, with 11 bases between the two germline ends. The CDR3 contains 15 residues. The CDR3 is CASSLAEHYTDTQYF. CDR3 sequence (DNA): TGTGCCAGCAGTTTAGCGGAACATTACACAGATACGCAGTATTTT.

This clone showed up just once. This chain links TRBV7-2 with TRBJ2-5, with TRBD2 identical over 11 bases. Germline trimming cut 1 base from V and 2 bases from J; bases unmatched to any gene: 3. The CDR3 spans 16 residues. Per germline, CDR1 SGHTA and CDR2 FQGNSA. CDR3 DNA sequence: TGTGCCAGCAGCTTAGATCGACTAGCGGGGCAAGAGACCCAGTACTTC. Its protein is CASSLDRLAGQETQYF.

This clone was seen just once. The chain carries TRBV19 and TRBJ2-7, with 12 bases that match TRBD2. The CDR3 runs 16 residues. Germline V gives CDR1 LNHDA, CDR2 SQIVND (reference sequence). V shed 5 bases, J shed 2 bases, and the junction held 7 bases outside the gene matches. CDR3 DNA sequence: TGTGCCAGTAGTCGGACTAGCGGGGTAACAACCTACGAGCAGTACTTC. It encodes CASSRTSGVTTYEQYF.

V and J are TRBV18 and TRBJ1-1; D possibly corresponds to TRBD1 (5 bases). CDR1 KGHSH and CDR2 LQKENI come from the germline V gene. Trimming cost V 4 bases and J 6 bases, with 9 bases left between them. This CDR3 spans 12 amino acids. The CDR3 spells CASSQGLAEAFF. The CDR3 DNA reads TGTGCCAGCTCACAGGGACTAGCTGAAGCTTTCTTT.